This TCR beta chain was retrieved from a study of blood T cell repertoires in COVID-19. Study-level background: Sources were T cells, B-cell-depleted T cells, or PBMCs; the material itself was cDNA or gDNA.

In germline, CDR1 is SGHAT, CDR2 FQNNGV. The length of the CDR3 is 12 residues. Trimming pared 3 bases from V and 6 bases from J, leaving 8 bases between. Method: immunoSEQ multiplex PCR; TCRdb's copy keeps in-frame clones and lacks some. The table includes about 78,000 clones, roughly 91% detected once. This chain uses TRBV11-2 with TRBJ1-1; no definite D call. This sequence originates from a woman aged 45-65 years in a cohort sampled during active COVID-19. Sequencing was carried out using peripheral blood. The CDR3: CASSFQRAEAFF. The CDR3, as DNA: TGTGCCAGCAGCTTTCAGAGGGCTGAAGCTTTCTTT. Drawing the rest from reference TRBV11-2 and TRBJ1-1, the complete variable domain is EAGVAQSPRYKIIEKRQSVAFWCNPISGHATLYWYQQILGQGPKLLIQFQNNGVVDDSQLPKDRFSAERLKGVDSTLKIQPAKLEDSAVYLCASSFQRAEAFFGQGTRLTVV.